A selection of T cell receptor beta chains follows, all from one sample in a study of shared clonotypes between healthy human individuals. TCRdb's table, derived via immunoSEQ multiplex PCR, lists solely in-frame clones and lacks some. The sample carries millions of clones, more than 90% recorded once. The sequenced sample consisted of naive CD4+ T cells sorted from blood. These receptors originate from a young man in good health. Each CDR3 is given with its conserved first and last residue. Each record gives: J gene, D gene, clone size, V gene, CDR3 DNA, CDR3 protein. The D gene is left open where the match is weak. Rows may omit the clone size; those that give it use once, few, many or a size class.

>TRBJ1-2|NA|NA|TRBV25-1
TGTGCCAGCAGGGGGGAAGGCCGGGGCTACACCTTC
CASRGEGRGYTF
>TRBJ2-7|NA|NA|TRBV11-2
TGTGCCAGCAGCATACAGGGTTACGAGCAGTACTTC
CASSIQGYEQYF
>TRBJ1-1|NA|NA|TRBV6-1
TGTGCCAGCAGTGAAGGAGGGAGGAACACTGAAGCTTTCTTT
CASSEGGRNTEAFF
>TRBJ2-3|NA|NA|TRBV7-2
TGTGCCAGCAGCTTACGGGGGGCGACAGATACGCAGTATTTT
CASSLRGATDTQYF
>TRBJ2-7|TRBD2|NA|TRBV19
TGTGCCAGTAGGGAAGCGGGGGCCAACTACGAGCAGTACTTC
CASREAGANYEQYF
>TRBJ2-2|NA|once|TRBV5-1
TGCGCCAGCAGCTTGGGAGTCGGGGAGCTGTTTTTT
CASSLGVGELFF
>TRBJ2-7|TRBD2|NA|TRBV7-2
TGTGCCAGCAGCTTAATATCAACTAGCGGGAGGGGCGAGCAGTACTTC
CASSLISTSGRGEQYF
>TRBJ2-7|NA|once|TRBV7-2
TGTGCCAGCAGCATAACTTTCGAGCAGTACTTC
CASSITFEQYF
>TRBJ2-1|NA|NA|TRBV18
TGTGCCAGCTCACCACCGGGACCGGTCTATGAGCAGTTCTTC
CASSPPGPVYEQFF
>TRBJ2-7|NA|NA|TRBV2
TGTGCCAGCAAAAGTCGACAGACCTCCTACGAGCAGTACTTC
CASKSRQTSYEQYF
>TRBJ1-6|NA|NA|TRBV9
TGTGCCAGCAGCGTAGGTGAGGGCAGGGCGGATTCACCCCTCCACTTT
CASSVGEGRADSPLHF
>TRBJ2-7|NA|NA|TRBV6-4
TGTGCCAGCAGTCACTACGAGCAGTACTTC
CASSHYEQYF
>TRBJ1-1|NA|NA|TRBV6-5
TGTGCCAGCAGTACATCACCGAACACTGAAGCTTTCTTT
CASSTSPNTEAFF
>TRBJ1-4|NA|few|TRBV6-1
TGTGCCAGCAGAAGGCAGCAAAATGAAAAACTGTTTTTT
CASRRQQNEKLFF
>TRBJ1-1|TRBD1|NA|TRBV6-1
TGTGCCAGCATGGCAGGGGGCCTGAACACTGAAGCTTTCTTT
CASMAGGLNTEAFF
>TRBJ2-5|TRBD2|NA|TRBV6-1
TGTGCCAGCAGTGATGGTTCACTAGCGATGGGAAGGCGAGAGACCCAGTACTTC
CASSDGSLAMGRRETQYF
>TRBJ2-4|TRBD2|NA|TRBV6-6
TGTGCCAGCAGTTACGAGCGGGAGGGCCGCAAAAACATTCAGTACTTC
CASSYEREGRKNIQYF
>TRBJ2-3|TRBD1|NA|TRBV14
TGTGCCAGCAGCCAGGGACAGAACACAGATACGCAGTATTTT
CASSQGQNTDTQYF
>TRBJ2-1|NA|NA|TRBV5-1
TGCGCCAGCAGCTTGGAAGGGAGCTCCTACAATGAGCAGTTCTTC
CASSLEGSSYNEQFF
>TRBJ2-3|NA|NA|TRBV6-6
TGTGCCAGCGCGGGTATAGATACGCAGTATTTT
CASAGIDTQYF
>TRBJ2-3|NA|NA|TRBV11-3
TGTGCCAGCAGCTTGGGGGACCCCACAGATACGCAGTATTTT
CASSLGDPTDTQYF
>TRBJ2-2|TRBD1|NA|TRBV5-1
TGCGCCAGCAAAGAACAGGGGGCGAACACCGGGGAGCTGTTTTTT
CASKEQGANTGELFF
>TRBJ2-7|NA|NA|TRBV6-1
TGTGCCAGTCAAACAGCCCTCTCCACCTACGAGCAGTACTTC
CASQTALSTYEQYF
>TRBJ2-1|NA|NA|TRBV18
TGTGCCAGCTCACCACGAGGGAGCGGCTACAATGAGCAGTTCTTC
CASSPRGSGYNEQFF
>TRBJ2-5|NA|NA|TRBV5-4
TGTGCCAGCAGCTTCGGACCCATTAAAGAGACCCAGTACTTC
CASSFGPIKETQYF
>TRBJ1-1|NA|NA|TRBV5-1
TGCGCCAGCAGCACTGGAGGGGGCACTGAAGCTTTCTTT
CASSTGGGTEAFF
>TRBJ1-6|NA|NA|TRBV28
TGTGCCAGCAGTTTTAGGGGTCCGGCTTTTCTACCCTCACCCCTCCACTTT
CASSFRGPAFLPSPLHF
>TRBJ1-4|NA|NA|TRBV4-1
TGCGCCAGCAGCCACCGACAGTCTGCAACTAATGAAAAACTGTTTTTT
CASSHRQSATNEKLFF
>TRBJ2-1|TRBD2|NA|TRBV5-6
TGTGCCAGCAGCTTGTATGAACTAGCGGTCTACAATGAGCAGTTCTTC
CASSLYELAVYNEQFF
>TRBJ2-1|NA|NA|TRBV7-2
TGTGCCAGCAGATCAGAGTACAATGAGCAGTTCTTC
CASRSEYNEQFF
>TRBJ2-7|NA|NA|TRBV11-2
TGTGCCAGCAGCTTAGAAATGGGGGGCTGGTACGAGCAGTACTTC
CASSLEMGGWYEQYF
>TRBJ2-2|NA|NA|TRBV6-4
TGTGCCAGCAAGGATCCGAACACCGGGGAGCTGTTTTTT
CASKDPNTGELFF
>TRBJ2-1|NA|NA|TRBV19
TGTGCCAGTAGCCGACGGGTAGCGGATGAGCAGTTCTTC
CASSRRVADEQFF
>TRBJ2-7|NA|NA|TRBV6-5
TGTGCCAGCAGTAGCCTGGGAGTCCTCGAGCAGTACTTC
CASSSLGVLEQYF
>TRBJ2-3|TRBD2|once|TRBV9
TGTGCCAGCAGCGTATTTCCTAGCGGGGGGGCCGGGGATACGCAGTATTTT
CASSVFPSGGAGDTQYF
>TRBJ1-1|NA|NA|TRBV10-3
TGTGCCATCAGTGATGGGACACCGAACACTGAAGCTTTCTTT
CAISDGTPNTEAFF
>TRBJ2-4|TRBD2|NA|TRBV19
TGTGCCAGTAAAGGGACTAGCGGGGTGCAAGCCAAAAACATTCAGTACTTC
CASKGTSGVQAKNIQYF
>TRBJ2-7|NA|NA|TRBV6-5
TGTGCCAGCAGTCCTCCCTCCCGGGCCGAGCAGTACTTC
CASSPPSRAEQYF
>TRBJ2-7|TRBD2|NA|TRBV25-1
TGTGCCAGCAGTGAACTAGCGGGAGAAGTCTCCGAGCAGTACTTC
CASSELAGEVSEQYF
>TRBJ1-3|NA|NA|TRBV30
TGTGCCTGGAGTCAGGCACCCCTCCACTCTGGAAACACCATATATTTT
CAWSQAPLHSGNTIYF
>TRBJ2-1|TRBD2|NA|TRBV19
TGTGCCAGTAAACTAGCGGGCTCCTACAATGAGCAGTTCTTC
CASKLAGSYNEQFF
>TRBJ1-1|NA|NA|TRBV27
TGTGCCAGCAGCTTCAGGGGTCTGAACACTGAAGCTTTCTTT
CASSFRGLNTEAFF
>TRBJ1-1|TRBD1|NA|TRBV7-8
TGTGCCAGCAGCCTACAGGGGTGGTTCACTGAAGCTTTCTTT
CASSLQGWFTEAFF
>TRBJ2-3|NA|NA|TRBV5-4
TGTGCCAGCAGCTTAAAGGGACGCACAGATACGCAGTATTTT
CASSLKGRTDTQYF
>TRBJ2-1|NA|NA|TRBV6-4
TGTGCCAGCAGTGAAGAGGCTGCGTATGAGCAGTTCTTC
CASSEEAAYEQFF
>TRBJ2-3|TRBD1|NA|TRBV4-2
TGTGCCAGCAGCTCAGACAGGGGGCCAGATACGCAGTATTTT
CASSSDRGPDTQYF
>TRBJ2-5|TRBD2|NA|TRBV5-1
TGCGCCAGCAGCTTGTTGGCTAGCGGACAAGAGACCCAGTACTTC
CASSLLASGQETQYF
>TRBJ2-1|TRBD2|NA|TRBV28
TGTGCCAGCAGCCCCGAGCGGGGAGCCTACAATGAGCAGTTCTTC
CASSPERGAYNEQFF
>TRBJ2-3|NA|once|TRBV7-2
TGTGCCAGCAGCTTAGACGTAGCGGAGGGAGATACGCAGTATTTT
CASSLDVAEGDTQYF
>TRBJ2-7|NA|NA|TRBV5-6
TGTGCCAGCAGCTTTAGGGGCATAAGCTCCTACGAGCAGTACTTC
CASSFRGISSYEQYF